Listed below are T cell receptor beta chains from one sample, sequenced in a study of neurological immune-mediated disorders. MiXCR, applied by TCRdb to the 5' RACE reads, yields one record per CDR3 protein. The sample shows about 80,000 distinct CDR3 sequences, 5.5% to 6.5% of them seen only once. Sample: PBMCs. Source of these receptors: a woman aged 60-75 years with multiple sclerosis. Each CDR3 is given with its conserved first and last residue. A D gene is named only where the DNA matches it firmly. A clone size is listed for some rows: how often the clone was seen (once, few, many), or a class if it is expanded.

clone_size: many; cdr3_length: 14; v_call: TRBV6-5; d_call: -; j_call: TRBJ2-1; cdr3_aa: CASSRDGPYNEQFF; cdr3_nt: TGTGCCAGCAGCCGGGACGGACCCTACAATGAGCAGTTCTTC
clone_size: many; cdr3_length: 13; v_call: TRBV20-1; d_call: -; j_call: TRBJ1-1; cdr3_aa: CSARGLGYTEAFF; cdr3_nt: TGCAGTGCTAGAGGCTTGGGGTACACTGAAGCTTTCTTT
clone_size: many; cdr3_length: 16; v_call: TRBV29-1; d_call: TRBD1; j_call: TRBJ1-5; cdr3_aa: CSAPSKPTGCDQPQHF; cdr3_nt: TGCAGCGCACCATCAAAACCGACAGGGTGTGATCAGCCCCAGCATTTT
clone_size: many; cdr3_length: 16; v_call: TRBV4-1; d_call: TRBD1; j_call: TRBJ1-1; cdr3_aa: CASSLRQGARLPEAFF; cdr3_nt: TGCGCCAGCAGCCTTCGACAGGGGGCGCGCCTCCCTGAAGCTTTCTTT
clone_size: many; cdr3_length: 12; v_call: TRBV27; d_call: -; j_call: TRBJ1-2; cdr3_aa: CASSRVDGGYTF; cdr3_nt: TGTGCCAGCAGTCGAGTGGACGGTGGCTACACCTTC
clone_size: many; cdr3_length: 16; v_call: TRBV7-2; d_call: -; j_call: TRBJ2-1; cdr3_aa: CASSHRPAATYNEQFF; cdr3_nt: TGTGCCAGCAGCCACCGACCCGCGGCTACCTACAATGAGCAGTTCTTC
clone_size: many; cdr3_length: 17; v_call: TRBV7-9; d_call: TRBD2; j_call: TRBJ2-5; cdr3_aa: CATGRLAGEFTQETQYF; cdr3_nt: TGTGCCACGGGCCGACTAGCGGGGGAATTTACGCAAGAGACCCAGTACTTC
clone_size: few; cdr3_length: 16; v_call: TRBV7-6; d_call: TRBD1; j_call: TRBJ2-7; cdr3_aa: CASSLAAPQGAYEQYF; cdr3_nt: TGTGCCAGCAGCTTAGCGGCCCCTCAGGGGGCCTACGAGCAGTACTTC
clone_size: many; cdr3_length: 12; v_call: TRBV5-1; d_call: -; j_call: TRBJ2-1; cdr3_aa: CASSLSLDEQFF; cdr3_nt: TGCGCCAGCAGCTTGTCCTTAGATGAGCAGTTCTTC
clone_size: many; cdr3_length: 16; v_call: TRBV5-1; d_call: -; j_call: TRBJ2-3; cdr3_aa: CASSLEHLTSTDTQYF; cdr3_nt: TGCGCCAGCAGCTTGGAGCACCTAACTAGCACAGATACGCAGTATTTT
clone_size: many; cdr3_length: 12; v_call: TRBV28; d_call: -; j_call: TRBJ1-1; cdr3_aa: CASRVQATEAFF; cdr3_nt: TGTGCCAGCAGGGTGCAGGCCACTGAAGCTTTCTTT
clone_size: many; cdr3_length: 14; v_call: TRBV10-1; d_call: -; j_call: TRBJ2-7; cdr3_aa: CASSEMYNSYEQYF; cdr3_nt: TGCGCCAGCAGTGAAATGTACAACTCCTACGAGCAGTACTTC
clone_size: many; cdr3_length: 15; v_call: TRBV5-1; d_call: TRBD2; j_call: TRBJ2-7; cdr3_aa: CASSPSGTSSYEQYF; cdr3_nt: TGCGCCAGCAGCCCAAGTGGGACTAGCTCCTACGAGCAGTACTTC
clone_size: many; cdr3_length: 16; v_call: TRBV10-3; d_call: -; j_call: TRBJ1-2; cdr3_aa: CAIRGSVAAKDYGYTF; cdr3_nt: TGTGCCATCAGGGGGTCGGTGGCGGCCAAGGACTATGGCTACACCTTC
clone_size: many; cdr3_length: 13; v_call: TRBV24-1; d_call: TRBD2; j_call: TRBJ2-1; cdr3_aa: CATGGEIYNEQFF; cdr3_nt: TGTGCCACCGGGGGGGAAATTTACAATGAGCAGTTCTTC
clone_size: many; cdr3_length: 15; v_call: TRBV29-1; d_call: TRBD2; j_call: TRBJ2-3; cdr3_aa: CSVAAGLAKADTQYF; cdr3_nt: TGCAGCGTCGCGGCGGGACTAGCGAAGGCAGATACGCAGTATTTT
clone_size: many; cdr3_length: 16; v_call: TRBV5-1; d_call: -; j_call: TRBJ2-3; cdr3_aa: CASSYFRGGAEDTQYF; cdr3_nt: TGCGCCAGCAGCTATTTCAGAGGGGGGGCAGAAGATACGCAGTATTTT
clone_size: many; cdr3_length: 15; v_call: TRBV11-2; d_call: TRBD2; j_call: TRBJ2-3; cdr3_aa: CASSWTSGATDTQYF; cdr3_nt: TGTGCCAGCAGCTGGACTAGCGGGGCCACAGATACGCAGTATTTT
clone_size: many; cdr3_length: 15; v_call: TRBV5-1; d_call: TRBD1; j_call: TRBJ1-2; cdr3_aa: CASSLPGQGLYGYTF; cdr3_nt: TGCGCCAGCAGCCTACCGGGACAGGGGCTCTATGGCTACACCTTC
clone_size: many; cdr3_length: 16; v_call: TRBV6-2/TRBV6-3; d_call: -; j_call: TRBJ2-4; cdr3_aa: CASSYRGEGTKNIQYF; cdr3_nt: TGTGCCAGCAGTTACCGAGGGGAAGGGACCAAAAACATTCAGTACTTC
clone_size: many; cdr3_length: 14; v_call: TRBV20-1; d_call: TRBD2; j_call: TRBJ2-1; cdr3_aa: CSAMSGASYNEQFF; cdr3_nt: TGCAGTGCTATGAGCGGGGCTTCCTACAATGAGCAGTTCTTC
clone_size: many; cdr3_length: 17; v_call: TRBV4-2; d_call: TRBD2; j_call: TRBJ2-2; cdr3_aa: CASSRESGGAFTGELFF; cdr3_nt: TGTGCCAGCAGCCGGGAAAGCGGGGGGGCCTTCACCGGGGAGCTGTTTTTT
clone_size: many; cdr3_length: 15; v_call: TRBV20-1; d_call: -; j_call: TRBJ2-7; cdr3_aa: CSARDRRGRIYEQYF; cdr3_nt: TGCAGTGCTAGAGACCGGAGGGGCAGGATCTACGAGCAGTACTTC
clone_size: many; cdr3_length: 12; v_call: TRBV20-1; d_call: -; j_call: TRBJ2-7; cdr3_aa: CSADRMGYEQYF; cdr3_nt: TGCAGTGCTGATAGGATGGGTTACGAGCAGTACTTC
clone_size: many; cdr3_length: 16; v_call: TRBV5-1; d_call: TRBD2; j_call: TRBJ2-5; cdr3_aa: CASSSGLAGTRETQYF; cdr3_nt: TGCGCCAGCAGCTCGGGACTAGCGGGGACTCGAGAGACCCAGTACTTC
clone_size: few; cdr3_length: 14; v_call: TRBV30; d_call: -; j_call: TRBJ1-1; cdr3_aa: CAWMGGAGWTEAFF; cdr3_nt: TGTGCCTGGATGGGGGGGGCTGGATGGACTGAAGCTTTCTTT
clone_size: -; cdr3_length: 15; v_call: TRBV30; d_call: -; j_call: TRBJ1-1; cdr3_aa: CAWSSPGARNTEAFF; cdr3_nt: TGTGCCTGGAGTTCGCCGGGGGCGCGGAACACTGAAGCTTTCTTT
clone_size: many; cdr3_length: 14; v_call: TRBV4-1; d_call: -; j_call: TRBJ1-2; cdr3_aa: CASSQDRGRGGYTF; cdr3_nt: TGCGCCAGCAGCCAAGATCGGGGGCGGGGTGGCTACACCTTC
clone_size: many; cdr3_length: 16; v_call: TRBV12-3/TRBV12-4; d_call: -; j_call: TRBJ2-1; cdr3_aa: CASSLMEGSSYNEQFF; cdr3_nt: TGTGCCAGCAGTTTAATGGAGGGGAGCTCCTACAATGAGCAGTTCTTC
clone_size: few; cdr3_length: 13; v_call: TRBV9; d_call: -; j_call: TRBJ1-1; cdr3_aa: CASSVTANTEAFF; cdr3_nt: TGTGCCAGCAGCGTAACAGCAAACACTGAAGCTTTCTTT
clone_size: once; cdr3_length: 16; v_call: TRBV6-5; d_call: TRBD2; j_call: TRBJ2-3; cdr3_aa: CASSTQSGTSGDTQYF; cdr3_nt: TGTGCCAGCAGTACCCAATCGGGGACTAGCGGGGATACGCAGTATTTT
clone_size: many; cdr3_length: 13; v_call: TRBV29-1; d_call: TRBD1; j_call: TRBJ1-1; cdr3_aa: CSVPLQGALGAFF; cdr3_nt: TGCAGCGTACCATTACAGGGGGCGCTTGGAGCTTTCTTT
clone_size: few; cdr3_length: 18; v_call: TRBV7-9; d_call: -; j_call: TRBJ1-1; cdr3_aa: CASSLQLLGTNMNTEAFF; cdr3_nt: TGTGCCAGCAGCCTCCAACTTCTGGGGACTAACATGAACACTGAAGCTTTCTTT
clone_size: few; cdr3_length: 14; v_call: TRBV2; d_call: -; j_call: TRBJ1-1; cdr3_aa: CASSELQGGSEAFF; cdr3_nt: TGTGCCAGCAGTGAATTGCAGGGAGGGTCTGAAGCTTTCTTT
clone_size: many; cdr3_length: 11; v_call: TRBV5-1; d_call: -; j_call: TRBJ2-1; cdr3_aa: CASSYNNEQFF; cdr3_nt: TGCGCCAGCAGCTACAACAATGAGCAGTTCTTC
clone_size: many; cdr3_length: 14; v_call: TRBV5-1; d_call: -; j_call: TRBJ2-7; cdr3_aa: CASSPVQGRYEQYF; cdr3_nt: TGCGCCAGCAGCCCAGTTCAGGGGCGGTACGAGCAGTACTTC
clone_size: many; cdr3_length: 16; v_call: TRBV7-2; d_call: TRBD2; j_call: TRBJ2-5; cdr3_aa: CASSLAGTSGGDPKYF; cdr3_nt: TGTGCCAGCAGCTTAGCAGGGACTAGCGGGGGAGACCCGAAATACTTC
clone_size: many; cdr3_length: 14; v_call: TRBV7-9; d_call: TRBD1; j_call: TRBJ2-3; cdr3_aa: CASSSGQGTDTQYF; cdr3_nt: TGTGCCAGCAGCTCTGGACAGGGGACAGATACGCAGTATTTT
clone_size: many; cdr3_length: 18; v_call: TRBV9; d_call: -; j_call: TRBJ2-6; cdr3_aa: CASSPRLVWDSGANVLTF; cdr3_nt: TGTGCCAGCAGCCCGAGACTAGTTTGGGACTCTGGGGCCAACGTCCTGACTTTC
clone_size: many; cdr3_length: 14; v_call: TRBV12-3/TRBV12-4; d_call: -; j_call: TRBJ1-5; cdr3_aa: CASSLGTTNQPQHF; cdr3_nt: TGTGCCAGCAGTTTAGGGACGACGAATCAGCCCCAGCATTTT
clone_size: many; cdr3_length: 15; v_call: TRBV6-5; d_call: -; j_call: TRBJ1-1; cdr3_aa: CASSYLSGARTEAFF; cdr3_nt: TGTGCCAGCAGTTACCTTTCGGGGGCGAGAACTGAAGCTTTCTTT
clone_size: few; cdr3_length: 14; v_call: TRBV7-9; d_call: -; j_call: TRBJ1-2; cdr3_aa: CASSLARMSDGYTF; cdr3_nt: TGTGCCAGCAGCTTAGCAAGGATGTCCGACGGCTACACCTTC
clone_size: few; cdr3_length: 15; v_call: TRBV5-6; d_call: TRBD1; j_call: TRBJ2-2; cdr3_aa: CASSLGQGAAGELFF; cdr3_nt: TGTGCCAGCAGCTTGGGGCAGGGGGCGGCCGGGGAGCTGTTTTTT
clone_size: many; cdr3_length: 15; v_call: TRBV3-1; d_call: -; j_call: TRBJ2-6; cdr3_aa: CASSLAGSGANVLTF; cdr3_nt: TGTGCCAGCAGCCTGGCAGGGTCTGGGGCCAACGTCCTGACTTTC
clone_size: few; cdr3_length: 15; v_call: TRBV12-3/TRBV12-4; d_call: -; j_call: TRBJ1-1; cdr3_aa: CASRLTGTQGTEAFF; cdr3_nt: TGTGCCAGCAGGCTAACAGGGACCCAGGGCACTGAAGCTTTCTTT
clone_size: many; cdr3_length: 15; v_call: TRBV7-2; d_call: -; j_call: TRBJ2-7; cdr3_aa: CASSLGAAQAFEQYF; cdr3_nt: TGTGCCAGCAGCTTAGGGGCCGCCCAGGCGTTCGAGCAGTACTTC
clone_size: few; cdr3_length: 14; v_call: TRBV5-1; d_call: TRBD1; j_call: TRBJ2-2; cdr3_aa: CASSTDRVTGELFF; cdr3_nt: TGCGCCAGCAGCACCGACAGGGTAACCGGGGAGCTGTTTTTT
clone_size: many; cdr3_length: 13; v_call: TRBV25-1; d_call: -; j_call: TRBJ1-2; cdr3_aa: CASSAAGFYGYTF; cdr3_nt: TGTGCCAGCAGTGCGGCAGGATTCTATGGCTACACCTTC
clone_size: many; cdr3_length: 14; v_call: TRBV28; d_call: TRBD1; j_call: TRBJ2-5; cdr3_aa: CASSLFTGVATQYF; cdr3_nt: TGTGCCAGCAGTTTATTCACAGGGGTAGCGACCCAGTACTTC
clone_size: many; cdr3_length: 14; v_call: TRBV18; d_call: -; j_call: TRBJ1-6; cdr3_aa: CASSPQGPNSPLHF; cdr3_nt: TGTGCCAGCTCACCACAGGGACCTAATTCACCCCTCCACTTT
clone_size: many; cdr3_length: 13; v_call: TRBV20-1; d_call: -; j_call: TRBJ1-2; cdr3_aa: CSARSLIMYGYTF; cdr3_nt: TGCAGTGCTAGAAGTTTGATAATGTATGGCTACACCTTC
clone_size: few; cdr3_length: 14; v_call: TRBV19; d_call: -; j_call: TRBJ1-1; cdr3_aa: CASILPDSNTEAFF; cdr3_nt: TGTGCCAGTATCCTTCCGGACTCTAACACTGAAGCTTTCTTT
clone_size: -; cdr3_length: 15; v_call: TRBV7-8; d_call: TRBD1; j_call: TRBJ1-3; cdr3_aa: CASSLEGAGGNTIYF; cdr3_nt: TGTGCCAGCAGCTTAGAGGGGGCAGGCGGAAACACCATATATTTT